The sequence of this T cell receptor beta chain was determined in a study of control samples from healthy donors and cancer patients. Repertoires were generated with immunoSEQ multiplex PCR, while TCRdb's copy carries only in-frame clones and drops some. This sample has approximately 70,000 clones; roughly 86% occur once, and the top ten carry approximately 18%. The CDR3 has 15 amino acids. Germline V gene lookup returns CDR1 SGHRS and CDR2 YFSETQ. V dropped 0 bases and J dropped 3; count of bases not matched to a gene: 6. The V gene is TRBV5-1, the J gene TRBJ2-7; 7 bases agree with TRBD2. This TCR derives from a man aged 55 to 70 with lung cancer. Sequencing used PBMCs. DNA of the CDR3: TGCGCCAGCAGCTTGGGCGGGGGTTCCGTCTACGAGCAGTACGTC. This translates into CASSLGGGSVYEQYV.